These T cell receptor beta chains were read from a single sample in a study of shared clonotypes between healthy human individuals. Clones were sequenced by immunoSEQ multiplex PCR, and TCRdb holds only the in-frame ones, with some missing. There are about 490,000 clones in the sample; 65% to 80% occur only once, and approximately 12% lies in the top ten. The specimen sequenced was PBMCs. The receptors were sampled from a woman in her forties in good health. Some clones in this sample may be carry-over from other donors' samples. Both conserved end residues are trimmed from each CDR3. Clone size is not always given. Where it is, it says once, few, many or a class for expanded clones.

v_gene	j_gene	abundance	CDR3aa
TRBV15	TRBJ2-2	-	ATSRVVGAAPGELF
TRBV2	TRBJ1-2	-	ASSVYGGRSANYGYT
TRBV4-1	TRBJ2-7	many	ASSQGSGGEQY
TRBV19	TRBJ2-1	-	ASSIVSNEQF
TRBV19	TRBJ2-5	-	ASSPQTGLETQY
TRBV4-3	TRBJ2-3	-	ASSQSQGVGDTQY
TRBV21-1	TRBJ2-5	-	ASSKVAGLPETQY
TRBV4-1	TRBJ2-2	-	ASRLAQNTGELF
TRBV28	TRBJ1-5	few	ASRPIGQGNQPQH
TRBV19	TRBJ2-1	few	ASTKGPSGYLYNEQF
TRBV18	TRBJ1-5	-	ASSAQGFDQPQH
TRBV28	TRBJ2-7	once	ASSYLADAYEQY
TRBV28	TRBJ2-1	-	ASSRTSLDEQF
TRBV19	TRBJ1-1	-	ASSSRRTTEAF
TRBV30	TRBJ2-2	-	AWSVMRVRELF
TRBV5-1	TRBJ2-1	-	ASRGAGGDYNEQF
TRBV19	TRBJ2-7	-	ASSTSRDSGYEQY
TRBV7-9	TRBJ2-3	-	ASSSGQGSTDTQY
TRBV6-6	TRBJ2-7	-	ASSYSYAGSEVQY
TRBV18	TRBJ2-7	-	ASHTSGSEAVGYEQY
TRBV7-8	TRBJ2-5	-	ASTGMSETQY
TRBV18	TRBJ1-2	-	ASSDSQGDYGYT
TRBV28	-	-	ASSLSLEQY
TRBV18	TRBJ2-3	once	ASTRAGAGEDTQY
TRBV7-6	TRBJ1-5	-	ASSPTGGKGQPQH
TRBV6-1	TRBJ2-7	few	ACRGGYEQY
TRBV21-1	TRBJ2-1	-	ASSKESDEQF
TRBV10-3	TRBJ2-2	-	AIQQGSSGELF